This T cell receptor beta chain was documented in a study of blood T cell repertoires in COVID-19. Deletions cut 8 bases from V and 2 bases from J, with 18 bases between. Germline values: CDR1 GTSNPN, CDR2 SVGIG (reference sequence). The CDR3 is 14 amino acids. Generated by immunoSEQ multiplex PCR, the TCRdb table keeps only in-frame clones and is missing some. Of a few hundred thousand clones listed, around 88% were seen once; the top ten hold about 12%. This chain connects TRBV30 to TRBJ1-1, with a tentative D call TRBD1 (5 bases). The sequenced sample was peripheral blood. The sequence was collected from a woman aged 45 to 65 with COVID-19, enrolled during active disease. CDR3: CASRAGRKNTEAFF. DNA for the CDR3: TGTGCCAGTCGTGCAGGGAGGAAAAACACTGAAGCTTTCTTT.